This TCR beta chain was found in a study of shared clonotypes between healthy human individuals. The V end lost 6 bases, the J end lost 1 base, and 6 bases lay between the germline ends. The CDR3 extends over 12 amino acids. Germline V gene sequence: CDR1 MNHEY, CDR2 SVGAGI. The donors were adults (healthy and HIV-negative) with no recent acute infections or vaccinations. CD4+ cell separation produced CD45RA+ naive and CD45RA-negative memory subsets. Worth noting for this clone: Its target is not known.

General study results and limits: Non-shared clonotypes had lower generation probabilities than those shared by all four donors.

Produced via immunoSEQ multiplex PCR; TCRdb's table is partial and in-frame only. The profile shows about 2.3 million clones, approximately 95% of them singletons. This sequence joins TRBV6-5 and TRBJ1-1; D may be TRBD1 (5 bases). The receptor was isolated from a man aged 18 to 29 in good health. Some clones in this sample may be carry-over from other donors' samples. The sequencing input was naive CD4+ T cells from PBMCs. Subset of the sample: CD45RA+ positively selected. The DNA for the CDR3 is TGTGCCAGCAGGGGGGAGAACACTGAAGCTTTCTTT. Translated, it gives CASRGENTEAFF.